The 5 T cell receptor beta chains given below trace back to one sample, sequenced in a study of T cell responses to AZD1222 COVID-19 vaccine. Profiled with immunoSEQ multiplex PCR; TCRdb holds only in-frame clones, not every one. Of 130,000 or so clones in the sample, 65% to 90% were seen once. The specimen comprised peripheral blood, sampled 28 days after the second dose of the MenACWY control vaccine. The receptors shown here come from an adult who received the MenACWY meningococcal vaccine as a control.

J is TRBJ1-1 and V is TRBV12-3 or TRBV12-4, with D maybe TRBD1 (6 bases). CDR3 length: 13 residues. V lost 8 bases, J lost 5 bases, and 15 bases lay in between. The CDR3 protein is CASRAGVLTEAFF. In nucleotides, the CDR3 is TGTGCCAGCCGGGCAGGGGTTCTGACTGAAGCTTTCTTT.

This clone came up once. Germline and junction disagree at one end, which may indicate a read error. The chain combines TRBV12-3 or TRBV12-4 with TRBJ1-2; D is undetermined. The CDR3 length is 13 residues. The CDR3 DNA sequence: TGTGCCAGCAGCTCCCGGGAGGCGGCCCCACTCGGCTTC. Its translation is CASSSREAAPLGF.

This clone appeared many times. The rearrangement joins TRBV7-9 to TRBJ1-2, with 9 nucleotides matching TRBD1. The length of the CDR3 is 14 residues. Germline values: CDR1 SEHNR, CDR2 FQNEAQ (reference sequence). The trim removed 5 bases at V and 7 bases at J, leaving 8 bases unmatched. CDR3 DNA sequence: TGTGCCAGCAGCCGTGCCACAGGGGGCGGTGGCTACACCTTC. Translation gives CASSRATGGGGYTF.

The chain links TRBV12-5 to TRBJ2-7; 7 bases fit TRBD2. The ends lost 6 bases at V and 0 bases at J; junction bases unmatched: 2. This CDR3 is 13 amino acids long. CDR1 and CDR2 (germline): LGHNT, FRNRAP. Written as DNA, the CDR3 is TGTGCTAGTGGGCGGGAGTTCTCCTACGAGCAGTACTTC. The encoded protein is CASGREFSYEQYF.

This clone was observed a single time. V usage is TRBV20-1 and J usage is TRBJ2-2; no definite D call. Trimming pared 3 bases from V and 4 bases from J, leaving 12 bases between. The germline V gene has CDR1 DFQATT and CDR2 SNEGSKA (reference sequence). The CDR3 is 14 amino acids. For the CDR3, the DNA is TGCAGTGCTAGTCTGAGTCAAGGCACCGGGGAGCTGTTTTTT. Amino acids: CSASLSQGTGELFF.